These 24 T cell receptor beta chains originate from one sample sequenced in a study of T cells in Graves' hyperthyroidism and ophthalmopathy. The investigators amplified TCR beta CDR3 regions from RNA transcripts. HTBI primers were employed in a first-round RT-PCR of the TCR CDR3. In TCRdb, the multiplex PCR reads were re-called with MiXCR into one record per CDR3 protein. The sample consists of approximately 590,000 distinct CDR3 sequences, 35% to 55% of them appearing once. Material for sequencing was peripheral blood or thyroid tissue (not recorded which). Receptors were obtained from a woman aged 18-29 years with Graves' hyperthyroidism.

In its sample, this clonotype was seen once. V and J are TRBV5-4 and TRBJ2-7; possibly TRBD1 for D (6 bases). In germline, CDR1 is SGHNT, CDR2 YYREEE (reference sequence). The CDR3 runs 15 residues. Trimming pared 2 bases from V and 0 bases from J, leaving 12 bases between. Here the CDR3 DNA reads TGTGCCAGCAGCTTTGAGACAGGTCTCTCCTACGAGCAGTACTTC. Its protein is CASSFETGLSYEQYF.

The genes are TRBV9 and TRBJ1-2; D might be TRBD1 (6 bases). Trimming stripped 5 bases from V and 5 bases from J, with 25 bases between. Germline CDR1 is SGDLS and CDR2 is YYNGEE. CDR3 length equals 17 residues. The CDR3: CASSALPQLGQGYGYTF. In DNA, the CDR3 is TGTGCCAGCAGTGCCTTACCCCAACTCGGGCAGGGGTATGGCTACACCTTC.

This clonotype was recorded only once. It may be a read error: a sequence one base away is much more abundant. This likely comes from a read error, as the CDR3 has no conserved phenylalanine or tryptophan at its end. V is TRBV9 and J is TRBJ2-7; 9 bases are a match to TRBD1. The CDR3 extends over 14 amino acids. J lost 2 bases, V lost 3 bases, and 3 bases had no gene match. Germline assignment: CDR1 SGDLS and CDR2 YYNGEE. The CDR3 spells CASSAGTGPYEQYS. For the CDR3, the DNA is TGTGCCAGCAGCGCAGGGACAGGGCCCTACGAGCAGTACTCC.

The CDR3 bases are TGTGCCAGCAGTGAAGAGGGCGGGAGTTGGAAGACCCAGTACTTC. This encodes CASSEEGGSWKTQYF. This chain joins TRBV6-1 and TRBJ2-5; TRBD2 matches 7 bases. V shed 1 base, J shed 6 bases, and the junction held 8 bases outside the gene matches. The germline V gene encodes CDR1 MNHNS and CDR2 SASEGT. This CDR3 region has 15 residues.

This sequence joins TRBV11-2 and TRBJ2-5; perhaps TRBD1 as D (6 bases). The CDR3 extends over 15 amino acids. V was shortened by 5 bases and J by 5 bases, with 18 bases between the two germline ends. Germline values: CDR1 SGHAT, CDR2 FQNNGV. Here the CDR3 DNA reads TGTGCCAGCAGCGTTGTTGCAGGGGCGTGGGAGACCCAGTACTTC. This encodes CASSVVAGAWETQYF.

The J gene is TRBJ2-7, the V gene TRBV12-3 or TRBV12-4, with 9 bases matching TRBD1. With 4 bases clipped from V and 3 bases from J, the junction kept 7 bases outside the gene matches. The CDR3 has 15 residues. The CDR3 is CASSSTGTGYYEQYF. CDR3 coding DNA: TGTGCCAGCAGTTCTACCGGGACAGGGTACTACGAGCAGTACTTC.

This clonotype occurred a few times. The rearrangement links TRBV2 to TRBJ2-7; 11 nucleotides line up with TRBD1. The CDR3 is made up of 15 amino acids. Per the germline V gene, CDR1 is SNHLY and CDR2 is FYNNEI. V gave up 6 bases and J gave up 5 bases; unmatched junction bases: 9. The CDR3 region is CASSHGGQGAHEQYF. In nucleotides, the CDR3 is TGTGCCAGCAGCCACGGCGGACAGGGGGCCCACGAGCAGTACTTC.

Remarks on this clonotype: A much larger clone lies one base from this, so it may be a read error. This chain uses TRBV24-1 with TRBJ2-5; the match to TRBD1 covers 9 bases. The germline CDR1 and CDR2 sequences are KGHDR and SFDVKD. The CDR3 totals 14 residues. CDR3 in DNA: TGTGCCACCAGTGAACAGGGGGCGGGGGAGACCCGGTACTTC. Translation gives CATSEQGAGETRYF.

This sequence joins TRBV13 and TRBJ1-1; no firm D call. V was trimmed by 0 bases and J by 7 bases, leaving 12 bases between them. This CDR3 has 14 residues. Germline V gene data show CDR1 as PRHDT and CDR2 as FYEKMQ (reference sequence). The CDR3 sequence is CASSLGSPKIEAFF. CDR3 sequence (DNA): TGTGCCAGCAGCTTAGGGAGCCCGAAGATTGAAGCTTTCTTT.

This clonotype was counted only a few times. V and J are TRBV7-3 and TRBJ1-5; D call uncertain. Germline assignment: CDR1 SGHTA and CDR2 FQGTGA. The CDR3 extends over 13 amino acids. V was shortened by 5 bases and J by 6 bases, with 11 bases between the two germline ends. CDR3 loop: CASSQVVGQPQHF. The CDR3 DNA follows: TGTGCCAGCAGCCAAGTAGTCGGTCAGCCCCAGCATTTT.

In the case of this clonotype: Given a much more abundant clone one base away, this may be a read error. The CDR3 DNA reads TGCGCCAGCAGTGGGGGACTACACCTCTCTGGGGCCAACCTCCTGACTTTC. Residues: CASSGGLHLSGANLLTF. The chain carries TRBV6-1 and TRBJ2-6; 7 bases map to TRBD2. The CDR3 extends over 17 amino acids. Germline CDR1 MNHNS, CDR2 SASEGT.

The genes are TRBV29-1 and TRBJ2-7; no reliable D call. In germline, CDR1 is SQVTM, CDR2 ANQGSEA. The CDR3 is made up of 13 amino acids. V was trimmed by 4 bases and J by 3 bases, leaving 13 bases between them. The CDR3 nucleotides are TGCAGCGTTGTTGCGGAATTGGACTACGAGCAGTACTTC. Amino acid sequence: CSVVAELDYEQYF.

CDR3 residues: CASSLAPGTDYGYTF. Written as DNA, the CDR3 is TGTGCCAGCAGCTTGGCCCCCGGGACGGACTATGGCTACACCTTC. This chain connects TRBV9 to TRBJ1-2; maybe TRBD1 (5 bases). The V and J ends lost 4 bases and 3 bases respectively, with 16 bases between them. The germline gives CDR1 SGDLS, CDR2 YYNGEE. The CDR3 contains 15 residues. Full variable domain (remainder filled in from reference TRBV9 and TRBJ1-2): DSGVTQTPKHLITATGQRVTLRCSPRSGDLSVYWYQQSLDQGLQFLIQYYNGEERAKGNILERFSAQQFPDLHSELNLSSLELGDSALYFCASSLAPGTDYGYTFGSGTRLTVV.

Comments on this clonotype: A much larger clone is a single base away; this may be a read error. The chain joins TRBV19 to TRBJ1-5; D unresolved. The CDR3 is 14 residues long. The germline V and J ends were trimmed by 9 bases and 7 bases, with 19 bases remaining between them. Germline loops: CDR1 LNHDA, CDR2 SQIVND (reference sequence). CDR3 loop: CASSEGNDEQPQHF. In DNA, the CDR3 is TGTGCCAGCAGCGAGGGAAACGACGAACAGCCCCAGCATTTT.

This sequence joins TRBV19 and TRBJ1-4, with D perhaps matching TRBD1 (5 bases). This CDR3 region has 12 residues. Trimming took 6 bases from V and 8 from J, leaving 10 bases between them. In germline, CDR1 is LNHDA, CDR2 SQIVND (reference sequence). CDR3 bases: TGTGCCAGTAGAACTGAGGGGGAAAAACTGTTTTTT. Translating gives CASRTEGEKLFF.

This clonotype has more than one count but fewer than ten. A much larger clone is a single base away; this may be a read error. Given the absence of the conserved phenylalanine or tryptophan at the CDR3 end, a read error is likely. The chain employs TRBV6-2 or TRBV6-3 and TRBJ1-1, with D hard to call. The germline gives CDR1 MNHEY, CDR2 SVGEGT. Trimming shortened V by 6 bases and J by 1 base, and 6 bases separated the two germline ends. CDR3 size: 12 residues. CDR3 bases: TGTGCCAGCAGCCCAGAGAACACTGAAGCTTTCCTT. This sequence encodes CASSPENTEAFL.

There are a few counts of this clonotype. V gene TRBV2 combines with J gene TRBJ1-5, with unresolved D. The CDR3 totals 14 residues. V was shortened by 1 base and J by 3 bases, with 7 bases between the two germline ends. CDR1 SNHLY and CDR2 FYNNEI come from the germline V gene. CDR3: CASSEGTFNQPQHF. The DNA of the CDR3 is TGTGCCAGCAGTGAAGGGACCTTCAATCAGCCCCAGCATTTT.

This clonotype has ten or more counts. This sequence joins TRBV2 and TRBJ1-3; maybe TRBD1 (6 bases). Trimming took 3 bases from V and 4 from J, leaving 10 bases between them. Germline V gene sequence: CDR1 SNHLY, CDR2 FYNNEI. This CDR3 is built from 14 residues. The DNA for the CDR3 is TGTGCCAGCAGTGACACAGGGTACGGAAACACCATATATTTT. Translating gives CASSDTGYGNTIYF.

A word on this clonotype: This could be a read error, since a much larger clone is one nucleotide away. V usage is TRBV7-9 and J usage is TRBJ1-2; 8 bases agree with TRBD1. The CDR3 totals 13 residues. V lost 5 bases to trimming and J lost 3 bases; unmatched junction nucleotides: 2. The germline V gene encodes CDR1 SEHNR and CDR2 FQNEAQ (reference sequence). The CDR3 spells CASSHRGDYGYTF. The CDR3 nucleotides are TGTGCCAGCAGCCACAGGGGGGACTATGGCTACACCTTC.

This clonotype turned up a few times. The chain links TRBV5-1 to TRBJ2-7; D is perhaps TRBD1 or TRBD2 (5 bases each). Germline CDR1 and CDR2: SGHRS and YFSETQ. This CDR3 is 14 amino acids long. V was clipped by 1 base and J by 2 bases, with 10 bases between them. In DNA, the CDR3 is TGCGCCAGCAGCTTGAAAACGGGGCCCTACGAGCAGTACTTC. Protein: CASSLKTGPYEQYF. The variable domain in full, completed from reference TRBV5-1 and TRBJ2-7, reads KAGVTQTPRYLIKTRGQQVTLSCSPISGHRSVSWYQQTPGQGLQFLFEYFSETQRNKGNFPGRFSGRQFSNSRSEMNVSTLELGDSALYLCASSLKTGPYEQYFGPGTRLTVT.

In its sample, this clonotype was seen a few times. The V gene is TRBV6-1, the J gene TRBJ2-5, with D perhaps matching TRBD1 (5 bases). V lost 6 bases and J 0 bases, leaving 8 bases between the germline ends. CDR3 length: 13 residues. Looked up from germline, CDR1 is MNHNS and CDR2 is SASEGT. The CDR3 DNA is TGTGCCAGCAGCCCGACAGACCAAGAGACCCAGTACTTC. Residues: CASSPTDQETQYF.

The chain joins TRBV10-2 to TRBJ2-6; D is possibly TRBD1 or TRBD2 (5 bases each). Trimming removed 1 base at V and 0 bases at J, with 19 bases between. The CDR3 sequence is 20 residues long. Germline V lookup: CDR1 WSHSY, CDR2 SAAADI. CDR3 loop: CASSEFWDGRSVSGANVLTF. CDR3 DNA sequence: TGCGCCAGCAGTGAGTTTTGGGACGGTCGCTCGGTCTCTGGGGCCAACGTCCTGACTTTC.

This clonotype was seen ten or more times. The chain links TRBV7-8 to TRBJ2-7, with D possibly TRBD2 on 6 matching bases. Germline-derived CDR1 and CDR2 are SGHVS and FQNEAQ. The CDR3 spans 15 residues. V dropped 4 bases and J dropped 1 base, with 14 bases sitting between them. The CDR3 bases are TGTGCCAGCAGCTCCGTAGCGGACCCTTCCTACGAGCAGTACTTC. This encodes CASSSVADPSYEQYF.

This clonotype was detected many times. The chain joins TRBV19 to TRBJ1-1; D unresolved. The CDR3 is made up of 13 amino acids. Trimming pared 6 bases from V and 1 base from J, leaving 9 bases between. Germline values: CDR1 LNHDA, CDR2 SQIVND (reference sequence). This CDR3 reads CASRSGWNTEAFF. Here the CDR3 DNA reads TGTGCCAGTAGATCCGGGTGGAACACTGAAGCTTTCTTT.